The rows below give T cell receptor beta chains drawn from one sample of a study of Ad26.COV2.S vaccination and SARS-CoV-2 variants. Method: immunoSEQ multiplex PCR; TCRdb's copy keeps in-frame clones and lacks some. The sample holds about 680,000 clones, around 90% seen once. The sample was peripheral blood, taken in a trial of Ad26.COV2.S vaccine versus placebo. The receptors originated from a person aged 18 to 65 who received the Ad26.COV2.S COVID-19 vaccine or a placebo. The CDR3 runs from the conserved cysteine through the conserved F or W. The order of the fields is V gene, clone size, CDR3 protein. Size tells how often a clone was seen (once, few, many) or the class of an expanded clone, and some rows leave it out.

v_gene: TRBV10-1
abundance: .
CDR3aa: CASSESRTTDEQYF

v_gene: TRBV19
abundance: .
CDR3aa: CAARGFYNEQFF

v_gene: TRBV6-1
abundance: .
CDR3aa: CASSEQANEKLFF

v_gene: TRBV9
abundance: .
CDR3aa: CASSLSAGGFTDTQYF

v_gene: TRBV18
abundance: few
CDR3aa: CASSPLAGENNEQFF

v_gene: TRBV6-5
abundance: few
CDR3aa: CASAGWGAVGYTF

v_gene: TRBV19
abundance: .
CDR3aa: CASSMGLAGGPTGELFF

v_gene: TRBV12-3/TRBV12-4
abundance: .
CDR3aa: CASSQTPDEQFF

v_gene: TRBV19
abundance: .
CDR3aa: CASSPRPRPVEQYF

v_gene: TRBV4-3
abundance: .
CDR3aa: CASSQGTAPQETQYF

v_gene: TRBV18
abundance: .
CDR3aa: CASSPPGRMNTEAFF

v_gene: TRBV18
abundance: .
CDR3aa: CASSTRDSQPQHF

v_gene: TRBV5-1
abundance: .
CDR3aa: CASSNGQTNSPLHF

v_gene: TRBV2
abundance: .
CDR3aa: CASRIEGETQYF